The 5 T cell receptor beta chains below all came from one sample that was sequenced in a study of beta chain features in type 1 diabetes. General observations from the study: Across all four CD4+ subsets, people with type 1 diabetes showed modestly shorter TCRB CDR3s.

The isolated RNA, all of it, was reverse transcribed, so expressed TCRB transcripts were what got sequenced. Only in-frame clones appear in the TCRdb table, and some are missing; sequencing was by immunoSEQ multiplex PCR. The sample yields hundreds of thousands of clones, over 11% seen once. No antigens are known for them. The source material was naive CD4+ T cells from blood. These receptors were taken from a man between 18 and 35 years old with type 1 diabetes.

This clone was seen a few times. The J gene is TRBJ1-5, the V gene TRBV2, with D possibly being TRBD1 (5 bases). Trimming removed 7 bases from V and 0 bases from J, with 7 bases in between. This CDR3 is 13 amino acids long. Germline lookup yields CDR1 SNHLY and CDR2 FYNNEI. The CDR3 reads CASKGVSNQPQHF. Here the CDR3 DNA reads TGTGCCAGCAAAGGGGTTAGCAATCAGCCCCAGCATTTT.

This clone turned up a few times. The chain joins TRBV7-2 to TRBJ1-1; no firm D call. CDR3 size: 17 residues. V gave up 4 bases and J gave up 1 base, with 19 bases separating them. Germline V lookup: CDR1 SGHTA, CDR2 FQGNSA. The CDR3 coding sequence is TGTGCCAGCAGCTGGGGTCCCCACTTCGAGGGGAACACTGAAGCTTTCTTT. It yields the protein CASSWGPHFEGNTEAFF. Looking up the rest from reference TRBV7-2 and TRBJ1-1 gives the full variable domain: GAGVSQSPSNKVTEKGKDVELRCDPISGHTALYWYRQSLGQGLEFLIYFQGNSAPDKSGLPSDRFSAERTGGSVSTLTIQRTQQEDSAVYLCASSWGPHFEGNTEAFFGQGTRLTVV.

A note on this clone: The same CDR3 is also encoded by other DNA sequences in this sample. The CDR3 spells CASSPLADTQYF. CDR3 nucleotides: TGTGCCAGCAGTCCTCTCGCAGATACGCAGTATTTT. The genes are TRBV28 and TRBJ2-3; D is ambiguous. Between the trimmed V and J ends, which lost 5 bases and 4 bases, there was a span of 7 bases. Germline lookup yields CDR1 MDHEN and CDR2 SYDVKM. The CDR3 is made up of 12 amino acids.

This rearrangement joins TRBV9 to TRBJ2-1; 8 nucleotides line up with TRBD2. Looked up from germline, CDR1 is SGDLS and CDR2 is YYNGEE. The CDR3 covers 15 residues. Trimming removed 4 bases from V and 8 bases from J; junction bases left unmatched: 11. The CDR3 region has the DNA TGTGCCAGCAGCCCGGTGGCGGGAGGTTGGGATGAGCAGTTCTTC. Translated, it gives CASSPVAGGWDEQFF.

In this sample, this clone turned up a few times. V is TRBV27 and J is TRBJ2-2, with 9 bases lining up with TRBD2. V gave up 3 bases and J gave up 8 bases; unmatched junction bases: 10. This CDR3 comprises 16 residues. Germline CDR1 reads MNHEY; CDR2 reads SMNVEV (reference sequence). This chain's CDR3 is CASSFVAGASPGELFF. In DNA, the CDR3 is TGTGCCAGCAGTTTTGTAGCGGGAGCGTCACCGGGGGAGCTGTTTTTT.